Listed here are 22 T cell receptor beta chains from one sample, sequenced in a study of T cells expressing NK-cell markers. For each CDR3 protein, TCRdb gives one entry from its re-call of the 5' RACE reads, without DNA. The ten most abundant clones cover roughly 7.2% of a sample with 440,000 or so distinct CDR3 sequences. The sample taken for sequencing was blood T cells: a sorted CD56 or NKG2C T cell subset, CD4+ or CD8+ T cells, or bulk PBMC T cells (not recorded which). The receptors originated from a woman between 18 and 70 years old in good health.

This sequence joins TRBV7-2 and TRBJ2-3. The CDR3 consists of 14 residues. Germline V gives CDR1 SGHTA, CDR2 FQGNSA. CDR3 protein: CASSPSFSADTQYF.

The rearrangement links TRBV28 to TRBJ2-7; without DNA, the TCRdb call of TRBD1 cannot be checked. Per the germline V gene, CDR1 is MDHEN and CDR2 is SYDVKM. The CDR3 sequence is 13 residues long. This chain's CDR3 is CASTYNRQVGWDF.

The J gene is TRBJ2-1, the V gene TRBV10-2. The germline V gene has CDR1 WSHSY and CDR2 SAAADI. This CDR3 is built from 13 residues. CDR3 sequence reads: CASSVGNNNEQFF.

CDR3 sequence reads: CASSYGQIWGPSTEAFF. The rearrangement links TRBV6-5 to TRBJ1-1; absent DNA, TCRdb's TRBD1 call cannot be checked. CDR1 is MNHEY, CDR2 SVGAGI, per germline. The CDR3 is made up of 17 amino acids.

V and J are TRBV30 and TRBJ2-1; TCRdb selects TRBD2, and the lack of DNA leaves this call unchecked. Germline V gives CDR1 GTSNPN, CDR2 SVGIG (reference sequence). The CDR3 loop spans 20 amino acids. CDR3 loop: CAWSVAAILGGRQQGNEQFF.

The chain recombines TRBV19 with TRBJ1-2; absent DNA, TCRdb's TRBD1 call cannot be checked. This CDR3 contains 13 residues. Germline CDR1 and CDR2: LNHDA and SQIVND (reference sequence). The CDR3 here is CASMGQGVYGYTF.

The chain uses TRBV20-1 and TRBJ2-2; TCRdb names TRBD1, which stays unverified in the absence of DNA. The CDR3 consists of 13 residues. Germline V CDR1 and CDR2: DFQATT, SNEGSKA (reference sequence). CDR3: CSAWGDNTGELFF.

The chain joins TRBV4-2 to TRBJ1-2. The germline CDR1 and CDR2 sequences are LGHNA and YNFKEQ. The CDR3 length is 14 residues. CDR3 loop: CASSQDRQDNGYTF.

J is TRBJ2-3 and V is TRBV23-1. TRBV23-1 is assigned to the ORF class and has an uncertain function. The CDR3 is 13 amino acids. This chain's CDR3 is CASSRESTDTQYF.

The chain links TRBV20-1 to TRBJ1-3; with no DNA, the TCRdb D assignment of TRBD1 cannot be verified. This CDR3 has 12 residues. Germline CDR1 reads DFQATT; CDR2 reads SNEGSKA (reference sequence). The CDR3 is CSAPGTQNTIYF.

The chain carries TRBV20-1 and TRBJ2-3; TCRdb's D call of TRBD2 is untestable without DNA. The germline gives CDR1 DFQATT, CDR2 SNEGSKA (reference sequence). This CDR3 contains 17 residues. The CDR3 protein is CSEVGPSGPVTADTQYF.

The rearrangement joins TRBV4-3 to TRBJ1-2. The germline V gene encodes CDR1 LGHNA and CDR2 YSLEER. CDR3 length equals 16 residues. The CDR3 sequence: CASSQDPQGLDYGYTF.

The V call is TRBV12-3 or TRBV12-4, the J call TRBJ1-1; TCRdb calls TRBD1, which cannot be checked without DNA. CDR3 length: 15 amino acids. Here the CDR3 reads CASSLGGGDGEEAFF.

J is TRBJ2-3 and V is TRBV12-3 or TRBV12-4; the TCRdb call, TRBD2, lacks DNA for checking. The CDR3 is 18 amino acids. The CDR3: CASSLDGSSGGLRDTQYF.

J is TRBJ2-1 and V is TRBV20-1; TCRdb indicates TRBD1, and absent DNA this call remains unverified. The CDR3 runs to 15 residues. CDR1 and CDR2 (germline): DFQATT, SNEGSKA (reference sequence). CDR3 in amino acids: CSAGDSGTGYNEQFF.

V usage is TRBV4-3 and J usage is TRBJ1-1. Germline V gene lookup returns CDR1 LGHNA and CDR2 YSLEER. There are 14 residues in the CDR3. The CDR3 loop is CASSQQKADTEAFF.

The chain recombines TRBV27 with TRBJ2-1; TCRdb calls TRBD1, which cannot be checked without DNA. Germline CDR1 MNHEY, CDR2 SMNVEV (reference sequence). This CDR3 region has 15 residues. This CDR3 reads CASSTNRGRPNEQFF.

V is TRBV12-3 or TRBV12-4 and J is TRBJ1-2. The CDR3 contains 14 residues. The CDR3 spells CASSFSDYGDGYTF.

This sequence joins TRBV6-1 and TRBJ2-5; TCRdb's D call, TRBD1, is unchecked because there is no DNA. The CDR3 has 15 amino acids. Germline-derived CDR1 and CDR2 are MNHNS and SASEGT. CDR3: CASTRQGVLQETQYF.

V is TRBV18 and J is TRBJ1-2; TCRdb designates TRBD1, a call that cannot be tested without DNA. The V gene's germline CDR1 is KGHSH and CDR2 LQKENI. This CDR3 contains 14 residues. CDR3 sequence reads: CASSPRGRNYGYTF.

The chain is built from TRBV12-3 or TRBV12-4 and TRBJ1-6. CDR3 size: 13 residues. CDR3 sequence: CASSPNGNSPLHF.

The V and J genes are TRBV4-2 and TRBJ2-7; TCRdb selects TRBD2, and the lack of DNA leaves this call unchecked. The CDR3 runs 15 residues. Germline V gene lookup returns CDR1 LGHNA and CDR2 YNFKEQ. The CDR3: CASSESGRAGYEQYF.